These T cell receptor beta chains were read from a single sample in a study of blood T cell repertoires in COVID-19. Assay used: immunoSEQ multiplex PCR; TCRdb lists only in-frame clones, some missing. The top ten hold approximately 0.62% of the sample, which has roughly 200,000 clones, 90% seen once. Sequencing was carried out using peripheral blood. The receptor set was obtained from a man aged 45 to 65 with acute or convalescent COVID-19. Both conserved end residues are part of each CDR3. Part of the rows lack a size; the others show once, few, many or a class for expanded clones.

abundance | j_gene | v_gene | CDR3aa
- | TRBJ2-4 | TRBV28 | CASSLGGVLNIQYF
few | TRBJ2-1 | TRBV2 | CAMRGGYNEQFF
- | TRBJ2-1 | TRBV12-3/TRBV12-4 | CASSFFGDNEQFF
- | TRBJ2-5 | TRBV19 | CASSIDPPGSGETQYF
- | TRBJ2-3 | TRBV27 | CASSFRGTDPTDTQYF
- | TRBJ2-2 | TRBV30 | CAWTQGTGELFF
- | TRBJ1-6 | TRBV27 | CASRTGQGASPLHF
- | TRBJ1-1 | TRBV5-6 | CASSLAGGVRKDTEAFF
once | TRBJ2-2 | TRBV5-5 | CASGTNTGELFF
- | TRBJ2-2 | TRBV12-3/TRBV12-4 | CASRTANTGELFF
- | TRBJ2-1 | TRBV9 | CASSVGLDSNEQFF
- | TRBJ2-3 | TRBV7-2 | CASSLEGLAGGITDTQYF
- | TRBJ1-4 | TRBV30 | CAWSVGGDNEKLFF
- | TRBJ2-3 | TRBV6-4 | CASSRQGGDTQYF
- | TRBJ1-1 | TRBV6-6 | CASSYGPLGTEAFF
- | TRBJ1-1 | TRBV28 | CASSSSGQGATEAFF
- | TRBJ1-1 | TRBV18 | CASSPAGRLNTEAFF
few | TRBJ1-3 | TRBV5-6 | CASSLAGGSGNTIYF
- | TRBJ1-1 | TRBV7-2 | CASSPRRNTEAFF
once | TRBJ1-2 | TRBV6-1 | CASSERSMGADGYTF
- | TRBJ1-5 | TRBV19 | CASSPVGRNQPQHF
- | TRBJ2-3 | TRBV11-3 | CASSLAGVADTQYF
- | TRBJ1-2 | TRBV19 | CASSGQGYGYTF
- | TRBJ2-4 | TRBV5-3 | CARSLKKGGPIDRGRLWNIQYF
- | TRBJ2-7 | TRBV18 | CASSPQGQGNEQYF
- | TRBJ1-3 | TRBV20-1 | CSASDRGNTIYF
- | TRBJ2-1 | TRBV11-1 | CASSFGGLSYNEQFF
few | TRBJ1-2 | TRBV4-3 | CASSRGQGINYGYTF
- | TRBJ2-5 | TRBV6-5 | CASSYTAEETQYF
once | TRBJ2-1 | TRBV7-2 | CASSRTMRGEQFF
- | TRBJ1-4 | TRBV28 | CASRGGGTANEKLFF
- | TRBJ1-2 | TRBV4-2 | CASSQGGTGGGYGYTF